This T cell receptor (beta chain) is drawn from a study of cytomegalovirus exposure and HLA in healthy donors. Study observations and caveats: Among the sequence variants, a highly shared cluster was likely an artifact of sequencing.

CDR3 length: 14 amino acids. From germline, CDR1 is SGHVS and CDR2 FNYEAQ. Trimming cost V 0 bases and J 10 bases, with 12 bases left between them. Vbeta (60) and Jbeta (13) primers were used in the PCR. The assay was immunoSEQ multiplex PCR, and TCRdb's table has in-frame clones only and misses some. The sample records about 210,000 clones, about 80% being singletons. This clone was picked up a small number of times. The antigen remains unidentified. Sequences were obtained from PBMCs. V and J are TRBV7-6 and TRBJ1-4; no definite D call. This TCR derives from a woman aged 45-65 years in good health and CMV-seropositive. The CDR3 spells CASSLAGGRGKLFF. The CDR3 DNA sequence: TGTGCCAGCAGCTTAGCAGGAGGGAGAGGAAAACTGTTTTTT.